These 15 T cell receptor beta chains were all obtained from the same sample, sequenced in a study of OX40 agonist ivuxolimab in advanced cancers. Sequencing was performed with immunoSEQ multiplex PCR; in TCRdb, only in-frame clones are kept and a portion is missing. The sample carries about 90,000 clones, approximately 90% recorded once. Material: CD4+ or CD8+ T cells sorted from blood, obtained in a trial of the OX40 agonist ivuxolimab. These receptors all stem from an adult with an advanced solid tumor such as melanoma, head and neck, liver or kidney cancer.

The rearrangement uses TRBV27 and TRBJ1-5; D call uncertain. V was shortened by 2 bases and J by 2 bases, with 7 bases between the two germline ends. Germline CDR1 MNHEY, CDR2 SMNVEV (reference sequence). This CDR3 has 14 amino acids. The CDR3: CASSLMRGNQPQHF. The DNA of the CDR3 is TGTGCCAGCAGTTTAATGAGAGGCAATCAGCCCCAGCATTTT.

The chain's CDR3 is CASSPYSQGNTGELFF. CDR3 bases: TGTGCCAGCTCACCCTACTCTCAGGGGAACACCGGGGAGCTGTTTTTT. The chain employs TRBV18 and TRBJ2-2, with D perhaps matching TRBD1 (5 bases). Germline loops: CDR1 KGHSH, CDR2 LQKENI. The CDR3 covers 16 residues. V lost 3 bases and J 1 base, leaving 12 bases between the germline ends.

This chain uses TRBV6-6 with TRBJ1-3; TRBD1 agrees at 7 bases. The trim removed 6 bases at V and 8 bases at J, leaving 16 bases unmatched. The CDR3 has 16 residues. In germline, CDR1 is MNHNY, CDR2 SVGAGI (reference sequence). DNA for the CDR3: TGTGCCAGCAGCCCTGGTGGACTCTTTACAGGGGACACCATATATTTT. Translating gives CASSPGGLFTGDTIYF.

The chain couples TRBV4-1 to TRBJ1-2, with no clear D. This CDR3 is built from 11 residues. V dropped 1 base and J dropped 12 bases, with 9 bases sitting between them. Germline V gene lookup returns CDR1 MGHRA and CDR2 YSYEKL. CDR3 region: CASSQVGKHTF. The CDR3 DNA sequence: TGCGCCAGCAGCCAAGTAGGGAAGCACACCTTC.

The chain carries TRBV7-6 and TRBJ2-7; D possibly corresponds to TRBD2 (6 bases). Trimming pared 5 bases from V and 2 bases from J, leaving 10 bases between. The CDR3 is 13 residues long. Per germline, CDR1 SGHVS and CDR2 FNYEAQ. The DNA for the CDR3 is TGTGCCAGCAGCCTGGACTACGCCTACGAGCAGTACTTC. Translation gives CASSLDYAYEQYF.

Regarding this clone: A junction boundary mismatches the germline segment, possibly from a read error. The chain combines TRBV20-1 with TRBJ2-1, with D unresolved. CDR3 length: 9 amino acids. CDR1 and CDR2 (germline): DFQATT, SNEGSKA (reference sequence). The CDR3 bases are TGCAGTCCTAGGTCTGAGCAGTTCTTC. Encoded protein: CSPRSEQFF.

This clone was seen more than once but under ten times. The V call is TRBV2, the J call TRBJ2-2; 7 bases align to TRBD1. The CDR3 contains 15 residues. With 5 bases clipped from V and 6 bases from J, the junction kept 9 bases outside the gene matches. CDR1 SNHLY and CDR2 FYNNEI come from the germline V gene. CDR3 region: CASSRQGVLAGELFF. DNA of the CDR3: TGTGCCAGCAGTAGACAGGGTGTGTTAGCCGGGGAGCTGTTTTTT. The whole variable domain, filled in from reference TRBV2 and TRBJ2-2, reads EPEVTQTPSHQVTQMGQEVILRCVPISNHLYFYWYRQILGQKVEFLVSFYNNEISEKSEIFDDQFSVERPDGSNFTLKIRSTKLEDSAMYFCASSRQGVLAGELFFGEGSRLTVL.

The rearrangement links TRBV6-6 to TRBJ2-7; a weak D match, TRBD1 (5 bases). CDR1 MNHNY and CDR2 SVGAGI come from the germline V gene (reference sequence). Trimming removed 7 bases from V and 4 bases from J, with 14 bases in between. The CDR3 contains 13 residues. The CDR3 protein is CASNQGRGYEQYF. The DNA of the CDR3 is TGTGCCAGCAACCAGGGTCGAGGTTACGAGCAGTACTTC.

This clone is a singleton in its sample. The chain recombines TRBV4-2 with TRBJ2-2; 10 bases agree with TRBD2. V shed 4 bases and J 7 bases; nucleotides not matched to a gene: 9. The CDR3 is made up of 16 amino acids. Germline V gene sequence: CDR1 LGHNA, CDR2 YNFKEQ. The CDR3 sequence is CASSLNLAGEGGELFF. In DNA form, the CDR3 reads TGTGCCAGCAGCCTCAACCTAGCGGGAGAAGGCGGGGAGCTGTTTTTT.

The V and J genes are TRBV27 and TRBJ1-2, with D tentatively TRBD1 (5 bases). The length of the CDR3 is 13 residues. The germline CDR1 and CDR2 sequences are MNHEY and SMNVEV (reference sequence). Trimming stripped 4 bases from V and 4 bases from J, with 10 bases between. The CDR3 here is CASSSRDGYGYTF. CDR3 coding DNA: TGTGCCAGCAGTTCCCGGGACGGCTATGGCTACACCTTC.

Regarding this clone: The CDR3 does not close with the conserved phenylalanine or tryptophan, likely indicating a read error. The chain employs TRBV5-4 and TRBJ1-2; D is undetermined. CDR1 SGHNT and CDR2 YYREEE come from the germline V gene (reference sequence). The CDR3 sequence is 14 residues long. V was cut by 6 bases and J by 8 bases, with 20 bases left in between. The CDR3 here is CASNHLLAPGGYTL. Written as DNA, the CDR3 is TGTGCCAGCAATCACCTTTTGGCGCCCGGCGGCTACACCCTC.

The chain is built from TRBV2 and TRBJ2-2; 10 nucleotides match TRBD1. The germline CDR1 and CDR2 sequences are SNHLY and FYNNEI. After removal of 9 bases from V and 7 bases from J, the junction contained 11 bases not matched to a gene. The CDR3 runs 15 residues. The CDR3 is CASLHRDRGSGELFF. The CDR3 nucleotides are TGTGCCAGTCTTCACCGGGACAGGGGTAGCGGGGAGCTGTTTTTT.

The CDR3 DNA reads as TGTGCCAGCAGCGACGGGTTAGGCCACGAGCAGTACTTC. Protein sequence: CASSDGLGHEQYF. The chain recombines TRBV6-1 with TRBJ2-5; D ambiguous. The J call may be mistaken, given a closer DNA end match to TRBJ2-7. The CDR3 consists of 13 residues. Looked up from germline, CDR1 is MNHNS and CDR2 is SASEGT.

The chain links TRBV7-2 to TRBJ2-3; 11 bases align to TRBD2. Germline V gene data show CDR1 as SGHTA and CDR2 as FQGNSA. After removal of 3 bases from V and 5 bases from J, the junction contained 1 base not matched to a gene. CDR3 length: 14 amino acids. For the CDR3, the DNA is TGTGCCAGCAGCTTCGGACTAGCGGGAGATACGCAGTATTTT. Its protein product is CASSFGLAGDTQYF.

V usage is TRBV7-3 and J usage is TRBJ2-1; 7 nucleotides line up with TRBD2. Germline loops: CDR1 SGHTA, CDR2 FQGTGA. Trimming at V came to 5 bases and at J to 0 bases, leaving 10 bases not matched to a gene. This CDR3 spans 17 amino acids. This CDR3 is CASSPTGLDSSYNEQFF. CDR3 sequence (DNA): TGTGCCAGCAGCCCCACCGGACTAGATAGCTCCTACAATGAGCAGTTCTTC.